This TCR beta chain was documented in a study of PD-1 blockade in classical Hodgkin lymphoma (TCRdb year 2020). Regarding the research as a whole: Nivolumab dosing was 3 mg/kg intravenously every 2 weeks, continuing until either disease progression or unacceptable toxicity. A peripheral blood immune signature of response to PD-1 blockade in classical Hodgkin lymphoma was defined using TCR beta sequencing and CyTOF. What the work shows at the level of the full study, not this receptor alone: Patients starting nivolumab less than 1 year after ASCT had lower diversity and were excluded from later analyses to avoid confounding by immune reconstitution. Newly diagnosed patients were reported to have lower baseline TCR diversity than healthy donors, and relapsed/refractory patients were reported to have lower baseline TCR diversity still. Baseline diversity similar to that of newly diagnosed patients was observed in trial patients achieving complete response, whereas significantly lower diversity was observed in partial responders and progressors. CD4+ but not CD8+ TCR diversity rose significantly by C4D1 (p=0.0027 vs p=0.16), most apparent in complete responders (p=0.02). The study was restricted to a single clinical trial cohort, and the causes of repertoire differences, possibly disease activity or prior therapy, were left undefined.

The CDR3 numbers 17 residues from cysteine through phenylalanine. The entry retains the CDR3 DNA only, 51 bases that are in frame from base 1. CDR1 LGHNA and CDR2 YNFKEQ were looked up in the germline V gene. V drops 1 base and J drops 0 bases, leaving 15 bases in between. Worth noting for this clone: The antigen it recognizes is unknown. Base qualities are not recorded, but no much larger clone differs from it by a single base.

Genomic DNA was isolated using the Qiagen DNeasy kit from unsorted PBMCs as well as from negatively selected CD4+ and CD8+ fractions. Using primers that anneal to V and J segments, immunoSEQ multiplex PCR amplified the TCR beta CDR3 regions. A synthetic immune receptor repertoire was used to minimize amplification bias, and remaining bias was computationally removed after sequencing. The original methods were these. Custom Python scripts were used to quantify repertoire diversity as the Shannon entropy index. The unsorted, CD4+ and CD8+ repertoires were each analyzed separately, with the exception of combined analyses, where CD4+ and CD8+ sequences were merged in silico. A clone counted as expanded when the clone's frequency after treatment rose at least 2-fold relative to C1D1, and clones undetected at baseline were given a pseudocount of 0.5. Singleton clones were defined as clones with 0 or 1 copy at C1D1, and non-singleton clones were defined as clones with 2 or more copies. Clones expanded in unsorted samples were labelled as CD4+, CD8+ or unknown by matching protein sequences in sorted samples from the same patient. Wilcoxon tests on paired samples were used to test changes in diversity from C1D1 to C4D1. TCRdb took over this immuneACCESS table, retaining in-frame rearrangements with V and J assigned. Such tables are incomplete; in checked studies, under half of the missing clones stem from an unresolved V gene, and the remainder is unexplained. V, J and clone size are those of that table, while D and trimming were read from the DNA. For this sample there are tens of thousands of clones; 70% to 90% appear just once. About 7.8% of the sample is in the top ten clones.

The sample's time point label is to be understood as: cycle 2 day 1 (C2D1) of nivolumab. Relapse after autologous stem cell transplantation had occurred in all trial patients, and cohorts A, B and C were distinguished by prior brentuximab vedotin exposure. The trial cohort comprised a few dozen patients with relapsed/refractory classical Hodgkin lymphoma whose best overall responses were complete response, partial response or progressive disease. Single-agent nivolumab was administered to trial patients in the multi-cohort phase II CheckMate 205 trial. An independent review committee assessed best overall response by applying the 2007 International Working Group response criteria. Trial PBMCs were obtained immediately prior to nivolumab initiation (C1D1) and on therapy at cycle 2 day 1 and cycle 4 day 1. Peripheral blood was collected in 8 mL Vacutainer Cell Preparation Tubes, from which PBMCs were isolated by centrifugation and then cryopreserved.

The sequence came from a human donor with classical Hodgkin lymphoma. The sample was peripheral blood mononuclear cells (PBMCs), taken before the second cycle of nivolumab. This receptor chain uses TRBV4-2 and TRBJ1-2; TRBD1 is a possible D gene, resting on 5 matching bases. CDR3 protein: CASSQAAAGPANYGYTF. The nucleotides read TGTGCCAGCAGCCAAGCCGCCGCGGGACCGGCTAACTATGGCTACACCTTC.